A selection of T cell receptor beta chains follows, all from one sample in a study of cytomegalovirus exposure and HLA in healthy donors. Measured with immunoSEQ multiplex PCR; TCRdb has only the in-frame clones, and not every one. There are about 140,000 clones in the sample; 70% to 85% occur only once, and more than 1.5% lies in the top ten. Sequenced: PBMCs. These receptors all stem from a middle-aged woman in good health and CMV-seronegative. The CDR3 runs from the conserved cysteine through the conserved F or W. A D gene is named only where the DNA matches it firmly. A clone size is listed for some rows: how often the clone was seen (once, few, many), or a class if it is expanded.

v_gene: TRBV11-2
abundance: -
j_gene: TRBJ1-3
d_gene: -
CDR3nt: TGTGCCAGCCGGGTGCGAGGAAACACCATATATTTT
CDR3aa: CASRVRGNTIYF

v_gene: TRBV5-1
abundance: -
j_gene: TRBJ2-7
d_gene: TRBD1
CDR3nt: TGCGCCAGCAGACTCCAGGGGGCGGGCGAGCAGTACTTC
CDR3aa: CASRLQGAGEQYF

v_gene: TRBV27
abundance: -
j_gene: TRBJ2-1
d_gene: -
CDR3nt: TGTGCCAGCAGTTTATCAGTGAGCTCCTACAATGAGCAGTTCTTC
CDR3aa: CASSLSVSSYNEQFF

v_gene: TRBV9
abundance: once
j_gene: TRBJ1-3
d_gene: -
CDR3nt: TGTGCCAGCAGCGCCGTGGGAGGGCTCTCTGGAAACACCATATATTTT
CDR3aa: CASSAVGGLSGNTIYF

v_gene: TRBV4-3
abundance: -
j_gene: TRBJ2-7
d_gene: TRBD2
CDR3nt: TGCGCCAGCACAGGACGGACTAGCGGGTACTCCTACGAGCAGTACTTC
CDR3aa: CASTGRTSGYSYEQYF

v_gene: TRBV7-9
abundance: -
j_gene: TRBJ1-3
d_gene: -
CDR3nt: TGTGCCAGCAGCTCAGACCTCCGGGACGCGGGGAACACCATATATTTT
CDR3aa: CASSSDLRDAGNTIYF

v_gene: TRBV7-2
abundance: -
j_gene: TRBJ2-7
d_gene: TRBD1
CDR3nt: TGTGCCAGCAGCCCGGGACAGACTTCCTACGAGCAGTACTTC
CDR3aa: CASSPGQTSYEQYF

v_gene: TRBV10-1
abundance: -
j_gene: TRBJ2-7
d_gene: TRBD2
CDR3nt: TGCGCCAGCAGTCGACTAGCGGGATCTTACGAGCAGTACTTC
CDR3aa: CASSRLAGSYEQYF

v_gene: TRBV18
abundance: -
j_gene: TRBJ1-2
d_gene: TRBD1
CDR3nt: TGTGCCAGCTCACGAAATGACAGGGGTCTGTCCTATGGCTACACCTTC
CDR3aa: CASSRNDRGLSYGYTF

v_gene: TRBV5-1
abundance: -
j_gene: TRBJ2-1
d_gene: TRBD2
CDR3nt: TGCGCCAGCAGCTTGGGACTAGCGGGGTACAATGAGCAGTTCTTC
CDR3aa: CASSLGLAGYNEQFF

v_gene: TRBV16
abundance: -
j_gene: TRBJ2-5
d_gene: TRBD1
CDR3nt: TGTGCCAGCAGCCAGCGAATGACAGGGCAAGAGACCCAGTACTTC
CDR3aa: CASSQRMTGQETQYF

v_gene: TRBV9
abundance: -
j_gene: TRBJ1-1
d_gene: -
CDR3nt: TGTGCCAGCAGCGTAGTGGGCGGAGGAGCTTTCTTT
CDR3aa: CASSVVGGGAFF

v_gene: TRBV5-4
abundance: -
j_gene: TRBJ1-1
d_gene: -
CDR3nt: TGTGCCAGCAGCTCCGGACAGCCTTTCCGAGTTTCGAACACTGAAGCTTTCTTT
CDR3aa: CASSSGQPFRVSNTEAFF

v_gene: TRBV7-9
abundance: few
j_gene: TRBJ2-1
d_gene: -
CDR3nt: TGTGCCAGCAGCTTAGTGACCCCGAGGGGGGGAACTGCCTACAATGAGCAGTTCTTC
CDR3aa: CASSLVTPRGGTAYNEQFF

v_gene: TRBV7-6
abundance: -
j_gene: TRBJ2-1
d_gene: TRBD1
CDR3nt: TGTGCCAGCAGCTTCGGACAGGGAGTTGAGCAGTTCTTC
CDR3aa: CASSFGQGVEQFF

v_gene: TRBV27
abundance: few
j_gene: TRBJ1-5
d_gene: TRBD1
CDR3nt: TGTGCCAGCAGTGCTGTGACAGGGAAAAGCAATCAGCCCCAGCATTTT
CDR3aa: CASSAVTGKSNQPQHF

v_gene: TRBV6-5
abundance: -
j_gene: TRBJ2-7
d_gene: TRBD1
CDR3nt: TGTGCCAGCAGGCGAGGACAGGGCGAATACGAGCAGTACTTC
CDR3aa: CASRRGQGEYEQYF

v_gene: TRBV9
abundance: -
j_gene: TRBJ2-3
d_gene: -
CDR3nt: TGTGCCAGCAGCCCCACCCTCGCCGGGGGCACAGATACGCAGTATTTT
CDR3aa: CASSPTLAGGTDTQYF

v_gene: TRBV2
abundance: -
j_gene: TRBJ2-1
d_gene: -
CDR3nt: TGTGCCACCGCAGGACAGTACAATGAGCAGTTCTTC
CDR3aa: CATAGQYNEQFF

v_gene: TRBV27
abundance: few
j_gene: TRBJ2-7
d_gene: TRBD1
CDR3nt: TGTGCCAGCAGTCCTCCGACCGGGACAGGAGGATCCTACGAGCAGTACTTC
CDR3aa: CASSPPTGTGGSYEQYF

v_gene: TRBV15
abundance: -
j_gene: TRBJ2-2
d_gene: TRBD1
CDR3nt: TGTGCCACCTCCCCACCCAGGGGGTACACCGGGGAGCTGTTTTTT
CDR3aa: CATSPPRGYTGELFF

v_gene: TRBV9
abundance: -
j_gene: TRBJ2-1
d_gene: TRBD1
CDR3nt: TGTGCCAGCAGCCTAACAGGGGGCTCGTACAATGAGCAGTTCTTC
CDR3aa: CASSLTGGSYNEQFF

v_gene: TRBV7-9
abundance: -
j_gene: TRBJ2-7
d_gene: -
CDR3nt: TGTGCCAGCAGCTCACAACGATCGCGGGTTTTCTCCTACGAGCAGTACTTC
CDR3aa: CASSSQRSRVFSYEQYF

v_gene: TRBV7-2
abundance: -
j_gene: TRBJ2-1
d_gene: -
CDR3nt: TGTGCCAGCAGCTTAGTGAGGAATAGCTACAATGAGCAGTTCTTC
CDR3aa: CASSLVRNSYNEQFF

v_gene: TRBV25-1
abundance: -
j_gene: TRBJ1-2
d_gene: -
CDR3nt: TGTGCCAGCAGTCCCTTCGGGGGGAACTATGGCTACACCTTC
CDR3aa: CASSPFGGNYGYTF

v_gene: TRBV2
abundance: -
j_gene: TRBJ1-1
d_gene: TRBD1
CDR3nt: TGTGCCAGCGGGCAGGGGGCTGAAGCTTTCTTT
CDR3aa: CASGQGAEAFF

v_gene: TRBV11-2
abundance: -
j_gene: TRBJ2-7
d_gene: -
CDR3nt: TGTGCCAGCAGCGTCGGCGCTAAAGGGGCCTACGAGCAGTACTTC
CDR3aa: CASSVGAKGAYEQYF

v_gene: TRBV5-1
abundance: once
j_gene: TRBJ2-1
d_gene: TRBD2
CDR3nt: TGCGCCAGCAGCTTGGGAAGTAGCGGGACCTACAATGAGCAGTTCTTC
CDR3aa: CASSLGSSGTYNEQFF

v_gene: TRBV5-1
abundance: -
j_gene: TRBJ2-3
d_gene: -
CDR3nt: TGCGCCAGCAGCTACCAAGCGGTTACAAGGGCAGATACGCAGTATTTT
CDR3aa: CASSYQAVTRADTQYF

v_gene: TRBV5-4
abundance: -
j_gene: TRBJ1-4
d_gene: TRBD1
CDR3nt: TGTGCCAGCAGATCCGACAGGGGCTCTAATGAAAAACTGTTTTTT
CDR3aa: CASRSDRGSNEKLFF

v_gene: TRBV29-1
abundance: -
j_gene: TRBJ2-6
d_gene: -
CDR3nt: TGCAGCGTTGAATGGCAGGGGCTCTCTGGGGCCAACGTCCTGACTTTC
CDR3aa: CSVEWQGLSGANVLTF

v_gene: TRBV7-6
abundance: -
j_gene: TRBJ2-7
d_gene: -
CDR3nt: TGTGCCAGCAGCCGATTACAGGATTACGAGCAGTACTTC
CDR3aa: CASSRLQDYEQYF

v_gene: TRBV4-3
abundance: -
j_gene: TRBJ1-1
d_gene: -
CDR3nt: TGCGCCAGCAGCCAAGACGGCTCCAGGATGAACACTGAAGCTTTCTTT
CDR3aa: CASSQDGSRMNTEAFF

v_gene: TRBV27
abundance: -
j_gene: TRBJ2-1
d_gene: TRBD2
CDR3nt: TGTGCCAGCAGTTCCGGGACTAGCGGAAGATACAATGAGCAGTTCTTC
CDR3aa: CASSSGTSGRYNEQFF

v_gene: TRBV28
abundance: -
j_gene: TRBJ1-2
d_gene: -
CDR3nt: TGTGCCGTCGCCGCGGGTCTCAACTATGGCTACACCTTC
CDR3aa: CAVAAGLNYGYTF

v_gene: TRBV18
abundance: once
j_gene: TRBJ2-3
d_gene: TRBD2
CDR3nt: TGTGCCAGCTCGACTAGCGGTACAGATACGCAGTATTTT
CDR3aa: CASSTSGTDTQYF

v_gene: TRBV5-4
abundance: -
j_gene: TRBJ2-6
d_gene: -
CDR3nt: TGTGCCAGCAGCTTTTCCGTATCCAGCTCTGGGGCCAACGTCCTGACTTTC
CDR3aa: CASSFSVSSSGANVLTF

v_gene: TRBV19
abundance: -
j_gene: TRBJ2-7
d_gene: -
CDR3nt: TGTGCCACTACCCCAGGGGTGGGCCCCTACGAGCAGTACTTC
CDR3aa: CATTPGVGPYEQYF

v_gene: TRBV14
abundance: -
j_gene: TRBJ2-1
d_gene: -
CDR3nt: TGTGCCAGCAGTCGACAGTACAATGAGCAGTTCTTC
CDR3aa: CASSRQYNEQFF

v_gene: TRBV4-1
abundance: -
j_gene: TRBJ1-1
d_gene: -
CDR3nt: TGCGCCAGCAGCCCGATATTAAAGGACAGAGAAGCTTTCTTT
CDR3aa: CASSPILKDREAFF